Below are 14 T cell receptor beta chains sequenced from a single sample in a study of glioma-infiltrating T cells after dendritic cell vaccination (dated by TCRdb to 2016 to 2017). Libraries were constructed by the immunoSEQ multiplex PCR assay. TCRdb carries this immuneACCESS record with in-frame sequences only. Its versions omit some clonotypes, under half of them owing to an unresolved V gene in the studies checked, with the rest unexplained. A total of 30,000 to 40,000 clones appear in this sample, approximately 84% of them only once. Of the sample, over 6.5% is held by the ten largest clones. The sample was blood, taken before dendritic cell vaccination. These receptors were collected from a human donor with glioblastoma.

This chain joins TRBV6-5 and TRBJ1-2, with 11 bases lining up with TRBD1. The CDR3 contains 14 residues. Germline-derived CDR1 and CDR2 are MNHEY and SVGAGI. V was clipped by 5 bases and J by 1 base; unmatched bases: 0. The CDR3: CASSGTGGNYGYTF. DNA for the CDR3: TGTGCCAGCAGTGGGACAGGGGGTAACTATGGCTACACCTTC.

CDR3 bases: TGCGCCAGCAGCCCCTCTCGGGGAGGCCAAGAGACCCAGTACTTC. It specifies CASSPSRGGQETQYF. The chain recombines TRBV5-1 with TRBJ2-5; possibly TRBD2 for D (6 bases). Germline V gives CDR1 SGHRS, CDR2 YFSETQ. Trimming removed 4 bases from V and 1 base from J, with 14 bases in between. The CDR3 spans 15 residues.

This clone came up once. Other DNA sequences within the sample encode an identical CDR3. The gene calls are TRBV5-6 and TRBJ1-6, with 9 bases that match TRBD1. CDR3 length: 17 amino acids. The germline V gene has CDR1 SGHDT and CDR2 YYEEEE. Trimming cost V 1 base and J 7 bases; bases outside gene matches: 9. This CDR3 is CASSLIWGQGKNSPLHF. The CDR3 DNA is TGTGCCAGCAGCTTGATATGGGGACAGGGCAAAAATTCACCCCTCCACTTT.

The genes are TRBV13 and TRBJ2-1; 7 bases line up with TRBD2. V lost 0 bases and J lost 7; bases outside the gene matches: 6. The germline V gene has CDR1 PRHDT and CDR2 FYEKMQ (reference sequence). There are 15 residues in the CDR3. The CDR3 reads CASSLGLARPNEQFF. The DNA of the CDR3 is TGTGCCAGCAGCTTAGGACTAGCGCGCCCTAATGAGCAGTTCTTC. Based on the CDR3 plus reference TRBV13 and TRBJ2-1, the full variable domain is AAGVIQSPRHLIKEKRETATLKCYPIPRHDTVYWYQQGPGQDPQFLISFYEKMQSDKGSIPDRFSAQQFSDYHSELNMSSLELGDSALYFCASSLGLARPNEQFFGPGTRLTVL.

V and J are TRBV7-3 and TRBJ2-7; 8 positions agree with TRBD1. The CDR3 runs to 13 residues. V was pared by 5 bases and J by 3 bases, with 3 bases of the junction left unmatched. The V gene's germline CDR1 is SGHTA and CDR2 FQGTGA. The chain's CDR3 is CASSPGQGYEQYF. In DNA, the CDR3 is TGTGCCAGCAGCCCAGGACAGGGCTACGAGCAGTACTTC.

As regards this clone: At one end the junction does not follow the germline gene, possibly because of a read error. The gene calls are TRBV5-1 and TRBJ2-3; 8 bases are a match to TRBD1. CDR3 size: 16 residues. CDR1 is SGHRS and CDR2 is YFSETQ in the germline V gene. In DNA, the CDR3 is TGCGCCTGCAGCGTAGTACAGGGGGGCCGCACAGATACGCAGTATTTT. Its protein is CACSVVQGGRTDTQYF.

V usage is TRBV7-9 and J usage is TRBJ2-3, with TRBD1 matching 9 bases. Germline values: CDR1 SEHNR, CDR2 FQNEAQ (reference sequence). The CDR3 totals 15 residues. V lost 4 bases and J lost 5; bases outside the gene matches: 7. The CDR3 protein is CASSYGTGSQDTQYF. CDR3 sequence (DNA): TGTGCCAGCAGCTACGGGACAGGGAGTCAAGATACGCAGTATTTT.

This rearrangement joins TRBV9 to TRBJ2-2, with 10 bases identical to TRBD2. V trimming: 1 base; J trimming: 4 bases; junction bases outside the gene matches: 4. The CDR3 length is 16 residues. CDR1 is SGDLS and CDR2 is YYNGEE in the germline V gene. CDR3 in amino acids: CASSVTSGGGTGELFF. DNA for the CDR3: TGTGCCAGCAGCGTAACGAGCGGGGGGGGCACCGGGGAGCTGTTTTTT.

CDR3 nucleotide sequence: TGCGCCAGCAGCCAGCCATCAAACAGGGAACGGTCCTACGAGCAGTACTTC. Translation gives CASSQPSNRERSYEQYF. This chain joins TRBV4-3 and TRBJ2-7, with D possibly TRBD1 on 6 matching bases. Germline V CDR1 and CDR2: LGHNA, YSLEER. The germline V and J ends were trimmed by 3 bases and 1 base, with 19 bases remaining between them. This CDR3 is 17 amino acids long.

The chain employs TRBV11-3 and TRBJ2-7, with 7 bases matching TRBD2. This CDR3 contains 17 residues. Germline CDR1 reads SGHNT; CDR2 reads YENEEA. The trim removed 0 bases at V and 0 bases at J, leaving 8 bases unmatched. The CDR3 protein is CASSLDTGGRSSYEQYF. The CDR3 DNA follows: TGTGCCAGCAGCTTAGACACCGGGGGGAGAAGCTCCTACGAGCAGTACTTC.

The chain uses TRBV4-3 and TRBJ2-4; a weak D match, TRBD1 (5 bases). Trimming stripped 0 bases from V and 6 bases from J, with 12 bases between. This CDR3 has 15 amino acids. The germline gives CDR1 LGHNA, CDR2 YSLEER. The CDR3 nucleotides are TGCGCCAGCAGCCAAGAGTTGACAGATATAAACATTCAGTACTTC. Residues: CASSQELTDINIQYF.

The J gene is TRBJ1-2, the V gene TRBV5-4, with 8 bases fitting TRBD1. The length of the CDR3 is 16 residues. V lost 3 bases, J lost 8 bases, and 15 bases stayed unmatched. Germline loops: CDR1 SGHNT, CDR2 YYREEE (reference sequence). CDR3 loop: CASSYMGQGASRGYTF. For the CDR3, the DNA is TGTGCCAGCAGCTATATGGGGCAGGGGGCGTCTCGGGGCTACACCTTC.

The chain joins TRBV11-2 to TRBJ2-7; TRBD2 matches at 8 bases. The CDR3 is 16 residues long. Germline V gene sequence: CDR1 SGHAT, CDR2 FQNNGV. J gave up 6 bases and V 1 base, and 11 bases lay outside the gene matches. CDR3 DNA: TGTGCCAGCAGCTTAGGGGCGGGGGGCTTATTATTCGAGCAGTACTTC. It translates to CASSLGAGGLLFEQYF.

The chain is built from TRBV28 and TRBJ2-7; D not resolved. The CDR3 runs 11 residues. Germline V gives CDR1 MDHEN, CDR2 SYDVKM. Trimming pared 6 bases from V and 1 base from J, leaving 4 bases between. Here the CDR3 reads CASRRSYEQYF. In DNA form, the CDR3 reads TGTGCCAGCAGACGGTCCTACGAGCAGTACTTC.